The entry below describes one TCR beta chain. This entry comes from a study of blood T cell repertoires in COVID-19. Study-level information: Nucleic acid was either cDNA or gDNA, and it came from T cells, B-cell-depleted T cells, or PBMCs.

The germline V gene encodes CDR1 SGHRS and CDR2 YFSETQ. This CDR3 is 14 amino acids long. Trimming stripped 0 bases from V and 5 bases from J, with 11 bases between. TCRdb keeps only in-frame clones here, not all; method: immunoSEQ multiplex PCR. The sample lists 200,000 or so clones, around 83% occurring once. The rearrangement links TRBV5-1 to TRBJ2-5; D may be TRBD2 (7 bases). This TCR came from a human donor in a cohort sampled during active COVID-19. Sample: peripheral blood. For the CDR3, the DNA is TGCGCCAGCAGCTTGGAGGGGGGGACGGAGACCCAGTACTTC. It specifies CASSLEGGTETQYF.